This TCR beta chain emerged from a study of CD8 T cells in ankylosing spondylitis. For this clonotype: Its antigen is as yet unknown.

The V end lost 3 bases, the J end lost 7 bases, and 9 bases lay between the germline ends. Germline CDR1 LGHNA, CDR2 YNFKEQ. CDR3 length equals 13 residues. Generation of TCR beta libraries employed quantitative 5'-RACE incorporating molecular barcodes. Each CDR3 protein gets one entry after TCRdb re-called the 5' RACE reads with MiXCR. The data show under 550,000 distinct CDR3 sequences, 25% to 30% seen once. Notes on the study in general: Clones linked to disease, bearing a CD8+ phenotype, were relatively rare in peripheral blood. Characteristic of ankylosing spondylitis blood, it appeared, was a TCR beta motif comprising about 8 highly homologous variants. Reportedly, significant enrichment of disease-linked clones occurred in matched ankylosing spondylitis synovial fluid. In reactive arthritis synovial fluid and blood, some motif variants had been reported before.

The sequence derives from a male donor with ankylosing spondylitis. J is TRBJ2-2 and V is TRBV4-2; perhaps D is TRBD1 or TRBD2 (5 bases each). Sequencing input: blood, either unsorted or a sorted T cell fraction (not recorded which). This chain's CDR3 is CASSQVGDGELFF. The DNA for the CDR3 is TGTGCCAGCAGCCAGGTGGGGGACGGGGAGCTGTTTTTT.